Following are 2 T cell receptor beta chains from one sample sequenced in a study of T cell responses to AZD1222 COVID-19 vaccine. Assay: immunoSEQ multiplex PCR; the TCRdb copy retains only in-frame clones and omits some. The sample has about 120,000 clones; about 90% are singletons. Source: peripheral blood, taken 28 days after the second AZD1222 dose. The receptors derive from an adult who received the AZD1222 COVID-19 vaccine.

This chain's CDR3 is CASSLGLAPDTQYF. CDR3 DNA sequence: TGTGCCAGCAGCTTAGGACTAGCGCCAGATACGCAGTATTTT. This chain connects TRBV7-2 to TRBJ2-3, with 8 bases lining up with TRBD2. J gave up 4 bases and V 1 base, and 1 base lay outside the gene matches. This CDR3 is built from 14 residues. Germline lookup yields CDR1 SGHTA and CDR2 FQGNSA.

The gene calls are TRBV7-8 and TRBJ2-7; D uncertain. Trimming removed 5 bases at V and 6 bases at J, with 14 bases between. Germline V gene lookup returns CDR1 SGHVS and CDR2 FQNEAQ. The CDR3 runs to 13 residues. DNA of the CDR3: TGTGCCAGCAGCCAGAATCCAGGTGGCGAGCAGTACTTC. This sequence encodes CASSQNPGGEQYF.